A single sample is the source of the 13 T cell receptor beta chains below, sequenced in a study of T cells in localized non-small cell lung cancer. Profiled with immunoSEQ multiplex PCR; TCRdb holds only in-frame clones, not every one. The sample contains 45,000 or so clones, roughly 90% of which appear only once. The sample in question was PBMCs, obtained before any cancer treatment. Every receptor here comes from a woman aged 40-70 years with stage II lung adenocarcinoma.

The CDR3 loop is CASSLGAYELSLETQYF. The CDR3 bases are TGTGCCAGCAGCTTGGGCGCCTATGAACTATCCCTGGAGACCCAGTACTTC. This sequence joins TRBV5-4 and TRBJ2-5; D is uncertain. Per the germline V gene, CDR1 is SGHNT and CDR2 is YYREEE (reference sequence). The CDR3 covers 17 residues. V was cut by 0 bases and J by 5 bases, with 20 bases left in between.

This clone was seen once. This rearrangement joins TRBV5-1 to TRBJ1-2; the D is unclear. The CDR3 totals 14 residues. Deletions cut 0 bases from V and 8 bases from J, with 14 bases between. Germline V CDR1 and CDR2: SGHRS, YFSETQ. In nucleotides, the CDR3 is TGCGCCAGCAGCTTGGGCCCAGGATCCGAGGGCTACACCTTC. Protein: CASSLGPGSEGYTF.

The chain recombines TRBV9 with TRBJ1-2; TRBD1 matches 10 bases. CDR1 and CDR2 (germline): SGDLS, YYNGEE. V was clipped by 2 bases and J by 2 bases; unmatched bases: 6. The CDR3 consists of 16 residues. CDR3 sequence: CASSVAGTGVNYGYTF. CDR3 DNA: TGTGCCAGCAGCGTCGCCGGGACAGGGGTCAACTATGGCTACACCTTC. Using reference TRBV9 and TRBJ1-2 for the parts outside the CDR3, the full variable domain is DSGVTQTPKHLITATGQRVTLRCSPRSGDLSVYWYQQSLDQGLQFLIQYYNGEERAKGNILERFSAQQFPDLHSELNLSSLELGDSALYFCASSVAGTGVNYGYTFGSGTRLTVV.

V usage is TRBV2 and J usage is TRBJ1-6; D is ambiguous. V lost 1 base and J lost 6, with 4 bases in between. The germline CDR1 and CDR2 sequences are SNHLY and FYNNEI. This CDR3 is built from 13 residues. CDR3 in DNA: TGTGCCAGCAGTGAAGACGTTAATTCACCCCTCCACTTT. It translates to CASSEDVNSPLHF.

The rearrangement links TRBV10-1 to TRBJ1-1, with D unresolved. Looked up from germline, CDR1 is WNHNN and CDR2 is SYGVQD (reference sequence). The CDR3 totals 15 residues. V lost 0 bases, J lost 0 bases, and 8 bases lay in between. The CDR3 DNA reads TGCGCCAGCAGTGAGTCGGCGGGATTGAACACTGAAGCTTTCTTT. Translating it yields CASSESAGLNTEAFF.

This chain joins TRBV28 and TRBJ1-1; TRBD1 aligns across 10 bases. CDR1 is MDHEN and CDR2 is SYDVKM in the germline V gene. This CDR3 spans 14 amino acids. With 6 bases clipped from V and 3 bases from J, the junction kept 4 bases outside the gene matches. CDR3 residues: CASSRTGGYTEAFF. CDR3 bases: TGTGCCAGCAGCCGGACAGGGGGATACACTGAAGCTTTCTTT.

The chain uses TRBV19 and TRBJ2-3, with 9 bases matching TRBD2. Germline CDR1 and CDR2: LNHDA and SQIVND (reference sequence). The CDR3 sequence is 15 residues long. The J segment lost 4 bases and the V segment lost 3 bases, leaving 5 bases of the junction unmatched. The CDR3, as DNA: TGTGCCAGTAGTATGTCGCGGGGGGGCGCAGATACGCAGTATTTT. It translates to CASSMSRGGADTQYF.

The CDR3: CSVEDTGLGYTF. The CDR3 DNA reads TGCAGCGTTGAAGATACAGGGCTCGGCTACACCTTC. This chain links TRBV29-1 with TRBJ1-2; the D gene is possibly TRBD1 (6 bases). Looked up from germline, CDR1 is SQVTM and CDR2 is ANQGSEA. This CDR3 is built from 12 residues. V dropped 0 bases and J dropped 8 bases, with 10 bases sitting between them.

The chain employs TRBV6-1 and TRBJ2-7; 9 bases agree with TRBD1. The CDR3 totals 13 residues. Germline values: CDR1 MNHNS, CDR2 SASEGT. V was clipped by 8 bases and J by 5 bases; unmatched bases: 7. Written as DNA, the CDR3 is TGTGCCAGCTGGGGACAGGGTTCCAACGAGCAGTACTTC. This gives the protein CASWGQGSNEQYF.

In its sample, this clone was seen once. The J gene is TRBJ2-3, the V gene TRBV6-6; 13 bases line up with TRBD2. CDR1 and CDR2 from the germline V gene are MNHNY and SVGAGI (reference sequence). CDR3 length: 16 amino acids. V shed 4 bases and J 3 bases; nucleotides not matched to a gene: 4. DNA of the CDR3: TGTGCCAGCAGTTCCCCGACTAGCGGGAGGACAGATACGCAGTATTTT. It is translated as CASSSPTSGRTDTQYF.

CDR3 loop: CASSSRGLLYGYTF. The CDR3 bases are TGTGCCAGTAGTAGCAGGGGGCTTCTCTATGGCTACACCTTC. The rearrangement uses TRBV19 and TRBJ1-2; 8 bases line up with TRBD1. The CDR3 loop spans 14 amino acids. After removal of 4 bases from V and 4 bases from J, the junction contained 5 bases not matched to a gene. Germline V gene sequence: CDR1 LNHDA, CDR2 SQIVND (reference sequence).

This rearrangement joins TRBV21-1 to TRBJ1-1; TRBD1 reflects the table's D call only, with no check against the DNA. TRBV21-1 is a pseudogene locus. The CDR3 has 16 amino acids. DNA of the CDR3: TGTGCCAGCAGCAAGGGTCCCGACAGGGGAAGTACTGAAGCTTTCTTT. It specifies CASSKGPDRGSTEAFF.

The V call is TRBV18, the J call TRBJ1-4, with a tentative D call TRBD1 (5 bases). V shed 2 bases and J shed 5 bases, with 12 bases lying between them. In germline, CDR1 is KGHSH, CDR2 LQKENI. The CDR3 runs to 15 residues. CDR3 nucleotides: TGTGCCAGCTCACCAGAGGCCTGGGGGAATGAAAAACTGTTTTTT. Its translation: CASSPEAWGNEKLFF.